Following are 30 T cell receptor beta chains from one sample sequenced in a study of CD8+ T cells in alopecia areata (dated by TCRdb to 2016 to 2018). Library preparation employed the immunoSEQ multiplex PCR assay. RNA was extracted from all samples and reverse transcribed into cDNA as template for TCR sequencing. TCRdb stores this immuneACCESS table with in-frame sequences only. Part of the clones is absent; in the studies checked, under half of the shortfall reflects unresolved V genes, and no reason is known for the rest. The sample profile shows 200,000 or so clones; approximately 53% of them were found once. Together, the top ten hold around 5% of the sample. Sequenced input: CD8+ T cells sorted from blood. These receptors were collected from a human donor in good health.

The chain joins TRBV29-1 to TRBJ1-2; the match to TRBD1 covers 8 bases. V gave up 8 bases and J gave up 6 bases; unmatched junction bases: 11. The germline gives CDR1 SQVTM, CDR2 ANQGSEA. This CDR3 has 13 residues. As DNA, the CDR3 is TGCAGCCCCGATGGGACAGGAACGGATGGCTACACCTTC. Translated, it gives CSPDGTGTDGYTF.

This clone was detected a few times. CDR3 region: CASQPTAGTTDTQYF. The DNA for the CDR3 is TGTGCCAGCCAACCTACGGCAGGGACCACAGATACGCAGTATTTT. The chain joins TRBV11-2 to TRBJ2-3; possibly TRBD1 or TRBD2 for D (5 bases each). This CDR3 is built from 15 residues. Germline lookup yields CDR1 SGHAT and CDR2 FQNNGV. Trimming left V 8 bases short and J 2 bases short, with 17 bases between.

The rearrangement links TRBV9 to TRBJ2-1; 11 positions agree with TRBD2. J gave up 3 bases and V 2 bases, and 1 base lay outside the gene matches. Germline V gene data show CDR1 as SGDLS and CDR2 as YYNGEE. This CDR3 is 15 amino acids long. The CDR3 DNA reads TGTGCCAGCAGCGTCGGGACTAGCGGCTACAATGAGCAGTTCTTC. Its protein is CASSVGTSGYNEQFF.

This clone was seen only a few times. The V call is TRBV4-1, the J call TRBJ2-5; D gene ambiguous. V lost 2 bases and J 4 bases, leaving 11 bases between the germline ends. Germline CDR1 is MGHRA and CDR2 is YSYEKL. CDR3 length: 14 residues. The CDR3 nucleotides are TGCGCCAGCAGCCAACATAGTAGCCCAGAGACCCAGTACTTC. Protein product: CASSQHSSPETQYF.

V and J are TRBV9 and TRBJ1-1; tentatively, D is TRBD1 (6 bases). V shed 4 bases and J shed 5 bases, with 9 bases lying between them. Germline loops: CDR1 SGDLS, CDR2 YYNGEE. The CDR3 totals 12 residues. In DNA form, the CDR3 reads TGTGCCAGCAGCTACAGGGAGACTGAAGCTTTCTTT. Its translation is CASSYRETEAFF.

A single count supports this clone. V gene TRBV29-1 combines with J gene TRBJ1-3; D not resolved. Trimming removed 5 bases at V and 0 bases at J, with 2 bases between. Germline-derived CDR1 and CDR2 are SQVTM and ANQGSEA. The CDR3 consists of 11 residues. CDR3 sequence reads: CSVPSGNTIYF. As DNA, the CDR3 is TGCAGCGTTCCCTCTGGAAACACCATATATTTT.

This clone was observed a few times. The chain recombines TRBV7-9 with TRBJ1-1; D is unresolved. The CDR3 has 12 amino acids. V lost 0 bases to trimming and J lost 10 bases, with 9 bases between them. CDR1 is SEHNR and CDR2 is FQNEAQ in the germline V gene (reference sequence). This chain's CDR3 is CASSLAWGIAFF. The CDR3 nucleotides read TGTGCCAGCAGCTTAGCTTGGGGAATAGCTTTCTTT.

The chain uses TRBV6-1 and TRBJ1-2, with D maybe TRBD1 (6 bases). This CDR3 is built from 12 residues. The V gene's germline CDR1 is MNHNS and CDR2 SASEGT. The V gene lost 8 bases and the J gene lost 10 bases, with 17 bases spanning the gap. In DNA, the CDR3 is TGTGCCAGCCCCGGGCGGGGGCTGGACTACACCTTC. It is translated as CASPGRGLDYTF.

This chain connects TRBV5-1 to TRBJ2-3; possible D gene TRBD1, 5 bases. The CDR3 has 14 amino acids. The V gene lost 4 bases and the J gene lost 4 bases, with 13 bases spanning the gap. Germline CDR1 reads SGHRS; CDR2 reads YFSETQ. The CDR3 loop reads CASSPAGNPDTQYF. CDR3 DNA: TGCGCCAGCAGCCCCGCAGGGAACCCAGATACGCAGTATTTT.

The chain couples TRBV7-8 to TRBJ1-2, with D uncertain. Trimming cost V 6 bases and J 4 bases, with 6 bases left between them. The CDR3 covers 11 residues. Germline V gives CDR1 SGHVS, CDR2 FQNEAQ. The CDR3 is CASRSRYGYTF. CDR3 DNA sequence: TGTGCCAGCAGAAGCCGCTATGGCTACACCTTC.

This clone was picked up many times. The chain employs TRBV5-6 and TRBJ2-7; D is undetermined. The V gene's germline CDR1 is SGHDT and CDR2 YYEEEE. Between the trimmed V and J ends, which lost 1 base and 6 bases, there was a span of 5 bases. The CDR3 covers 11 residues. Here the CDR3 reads CASSLTSEQYF. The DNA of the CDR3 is TGTGCCAGCAGCTTGACATCCGAGCAGTACTTC.

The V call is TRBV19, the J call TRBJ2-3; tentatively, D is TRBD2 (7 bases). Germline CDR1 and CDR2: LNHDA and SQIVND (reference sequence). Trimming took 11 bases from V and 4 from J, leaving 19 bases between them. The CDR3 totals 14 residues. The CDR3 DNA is TGTGCCGTTCAGGGCGGGGGCGATTCAGATACGCAGTATTTT. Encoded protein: CAVQGGGDSDTQYF.

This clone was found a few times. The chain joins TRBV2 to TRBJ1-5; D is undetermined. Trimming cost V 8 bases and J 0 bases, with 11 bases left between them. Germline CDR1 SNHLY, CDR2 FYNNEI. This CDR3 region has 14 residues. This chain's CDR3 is CASGSQYSNQPQHF. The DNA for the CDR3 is TGTGCCAGCGGGAGCCAGTATAGCAATCAGCCCCAGCATTTT.

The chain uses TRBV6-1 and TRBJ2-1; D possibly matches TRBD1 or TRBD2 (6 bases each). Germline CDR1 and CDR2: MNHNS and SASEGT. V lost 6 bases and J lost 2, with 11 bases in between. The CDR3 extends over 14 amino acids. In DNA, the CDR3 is TGTGCCAGCAGCGCAGGGGAGGCCTACAATGAGCAGTTCTTC. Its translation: CASSAGEAYNEQFF.

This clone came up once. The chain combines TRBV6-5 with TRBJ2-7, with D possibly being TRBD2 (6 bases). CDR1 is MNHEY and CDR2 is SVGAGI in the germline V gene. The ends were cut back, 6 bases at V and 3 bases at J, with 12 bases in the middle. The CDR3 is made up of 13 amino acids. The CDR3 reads CASRARGVYEQYF. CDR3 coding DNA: TGTGCCAGCAGGGCCCGCGGGGTCTACGAGCAGTACTTC.

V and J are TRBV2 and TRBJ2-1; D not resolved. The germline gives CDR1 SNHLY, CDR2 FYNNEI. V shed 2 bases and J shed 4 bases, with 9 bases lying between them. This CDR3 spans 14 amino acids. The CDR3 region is CASSERQPYNEQFF. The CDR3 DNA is TGTGCCAGCAGTGAACGGCAGCCTTACAATGAGCAGTTCTTC.

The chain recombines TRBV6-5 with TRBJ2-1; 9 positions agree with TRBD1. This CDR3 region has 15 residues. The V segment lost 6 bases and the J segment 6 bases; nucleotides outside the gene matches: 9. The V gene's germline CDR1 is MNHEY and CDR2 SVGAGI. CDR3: CASSLTGGLLNEQFF. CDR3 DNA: TGTGCCAGCAGCCTCACAGGGGGCCTCCTCAATGAGCAGTTCTTC.

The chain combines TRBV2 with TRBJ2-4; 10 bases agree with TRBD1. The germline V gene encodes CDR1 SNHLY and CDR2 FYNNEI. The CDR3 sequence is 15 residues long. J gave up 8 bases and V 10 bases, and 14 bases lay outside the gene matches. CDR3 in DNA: TGTGCCACCTTAAAGCGACAGGGGGCTCGAGACATTCAGTACTTC. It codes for CATLKRQGARDIQYF.

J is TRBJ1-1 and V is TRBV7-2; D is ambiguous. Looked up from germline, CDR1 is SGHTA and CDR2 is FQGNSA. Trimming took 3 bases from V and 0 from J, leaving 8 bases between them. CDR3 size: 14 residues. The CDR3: CASSLGRMNTEAFF. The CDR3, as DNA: TGTGCCAGCAGCTTGGGAAGGATGAACACTGAAGCTTTCTTT.

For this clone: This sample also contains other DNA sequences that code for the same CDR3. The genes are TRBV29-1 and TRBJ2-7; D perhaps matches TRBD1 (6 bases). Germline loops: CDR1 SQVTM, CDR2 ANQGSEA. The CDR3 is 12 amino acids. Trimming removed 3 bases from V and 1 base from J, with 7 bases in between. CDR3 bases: TGCAGCGTTGACACAGGGTCCTACGAGCAGTACTTC. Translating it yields CSVDTGSYEQYF.

The CDR3 protein is CASTRTGDPYEQYF. The CDR3 DNA reads as TGCGCCAGCACCAGGACAGGGGACCCCTACGAGCAGTACTTC. The chain joins TRBV10-2 to TRBJ2-7; 9 nucleotides line up with TRBD1. CDR1 WSHSY and CDR2 SAAADI come from the germline V gene. CDR3 size: 14 residues. Trimming cost V 7 bases and J 2 bases; bases outside gene matches: 6.

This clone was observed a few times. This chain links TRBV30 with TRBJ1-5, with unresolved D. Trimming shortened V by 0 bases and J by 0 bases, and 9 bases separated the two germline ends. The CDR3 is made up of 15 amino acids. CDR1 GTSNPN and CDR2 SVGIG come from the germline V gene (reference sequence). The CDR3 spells CAWSVPGFSNQPQHF. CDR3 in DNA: TGTGCCTGGAGTGTCCCGGGATTTAGCAATCAGCCCCAGCATTTT.

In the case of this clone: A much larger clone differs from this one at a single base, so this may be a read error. DNA of the CDR3: TGTGCCAGCAGCGTCCTACGGTACACTGAAGCTTTCTTT. Encoded protein: CASSVLRYTEAFF. The chain recombines TRBV9 with TRBJ1-1; no clear D. V lost 2 bases and J lost 3, with 8 bases in between. Per germline, CDR1 SGDLS and CDR2 YYNGEE. This CDR3 is 13 amino acids long.

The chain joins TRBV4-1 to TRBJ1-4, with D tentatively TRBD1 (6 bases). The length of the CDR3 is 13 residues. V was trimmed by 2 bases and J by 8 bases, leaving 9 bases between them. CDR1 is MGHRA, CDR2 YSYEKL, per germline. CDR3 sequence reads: CASSQNRDEKLFF. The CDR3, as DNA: TGCGCCAGCAGCCAAAACAGGGACGAAAAACTGTTTTTT.

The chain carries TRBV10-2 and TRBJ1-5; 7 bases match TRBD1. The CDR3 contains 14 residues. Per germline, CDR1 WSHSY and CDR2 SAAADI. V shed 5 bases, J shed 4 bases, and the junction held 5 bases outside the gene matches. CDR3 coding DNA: TGCGCCAGCAGTACGACAGGGCTGAATCAGCCCCAGCATTTT. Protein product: CASSTTGLNQPQHF.

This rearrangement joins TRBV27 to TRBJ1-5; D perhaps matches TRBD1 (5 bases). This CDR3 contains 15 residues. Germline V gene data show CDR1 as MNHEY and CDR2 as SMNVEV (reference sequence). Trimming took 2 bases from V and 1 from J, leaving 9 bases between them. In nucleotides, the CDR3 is TGTGCCAGCAGTTTAAGCCAGGGAAGCAATCAGCCCCAGCATTTT. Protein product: CASSLSQGSNQPQHF.

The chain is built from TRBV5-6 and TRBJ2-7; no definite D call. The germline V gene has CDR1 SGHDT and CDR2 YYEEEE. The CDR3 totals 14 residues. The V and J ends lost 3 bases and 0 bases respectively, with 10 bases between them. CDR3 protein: CASSSAASSYEQYF. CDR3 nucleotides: TGTGCCAGCAGCTCGGCAGCCAGCTCCTACGAGCAGTACTTC.

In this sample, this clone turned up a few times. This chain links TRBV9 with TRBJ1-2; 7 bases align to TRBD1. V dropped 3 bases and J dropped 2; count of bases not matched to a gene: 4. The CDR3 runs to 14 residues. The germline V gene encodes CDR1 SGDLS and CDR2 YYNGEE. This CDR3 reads CASSEGTENYGYTF. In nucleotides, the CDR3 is TGTGCCAGCAGCGAGGGGACAGAGAACTATGGCTACACCTTC.

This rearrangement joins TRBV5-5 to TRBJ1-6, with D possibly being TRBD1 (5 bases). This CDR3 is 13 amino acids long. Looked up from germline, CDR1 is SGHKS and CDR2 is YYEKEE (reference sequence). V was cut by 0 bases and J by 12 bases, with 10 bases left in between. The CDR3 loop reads CASSLAREGPLHF. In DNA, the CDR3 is TGTGCCAGCAGCTTGGCCAGGGAGGGACCCCTCCACTTT.

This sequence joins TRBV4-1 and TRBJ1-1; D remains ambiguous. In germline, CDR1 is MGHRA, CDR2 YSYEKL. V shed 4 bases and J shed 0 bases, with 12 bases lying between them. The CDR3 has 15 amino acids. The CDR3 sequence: CASSPSAVLNTEAFF. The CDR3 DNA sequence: TGCGCCAGCAGCCCCTCAGCGGTGCTGAACACTGAAGCTTTCTTT.